The sequence of this T cell receptor beta chain was determined in a study of cytomegalovirus exposure and HLA in healthy donors. There are a few counts of this clone. Its specificity is unknown. Primers for the PCR totalled 60 Vbeta and 13 Jbeta. Repertoires were generated with immunoSEQ multiplex PCR, while TCRdb's copy carries only in-frame clones and drops some. The table records more than 80,000 clones, 65% to 80% of them present only once. Study-wide results and limits: According to reports, the classifier identified cytomegalovirus status with high specificity and sensitivity. Cytomegalovirus association was listed for approximately 160 TCR beta chains. Approximately 17,000 TCR beta sequences were associated with HLA alleles at 0.05 false discovery rate in a later analysis.

The CDR3 is 13 amino acids. The germline V gene encodes CDR1 SGHTA and CDR2 FQGNSA. V trimming: 4 bases; J trimming: 4 bases; junction bases outside the gene matches: 2. The chain combines TRBV7-2 with TRBJ1-2, with TRBD1 matching over 8 bases. The source is a male donor in good health and CMV-seropositive. Sample: PBMCs. CDR3 in DNA: TGTGCCAGCAGCTCACAGGGGGTCTATGGCTACACCTTC. Amino acid sequence: CASSSQGVYGYTF.